Sequencing of this T cell receptor (beta chain) was carried out in a study of T cell repertoires in cytomegalovirus infection. Study details: It was the public TCR beta signatures that indicated both CMV infection and matching HLA type. Whole-study results and caveats: Adding up the frequency of public TCR beta families identified people who carried CMV plus the relevant HLA. The ex vivo response was dominated by HLA-C-restricted CMV-specific TCR beta clonotypes.

A word on this clonotype: What it binds is not known.

The CDR3 extends over 13 amino acids. Germline-derived CDR1 and CDR2 are LNHDA and SQIVND (reference sequence). V was cut by 6 bases and J by 7 bases, with 13 bases left in between. TCRdb re-called the reads through MiXCR, storing one row per CDR3 protein. Of about 200,000 distinct CDR3 sequences listed, 8% to 10% were seen once; the top ten hold approximately 4.2%. The chain uses TRBV19 and TRBJ1-5; tentatively, D is TRBD1 (5 bases). Sequenced sample: PBMCs. The TCR comes from a human donor in good health (CMV status not recorded). Some clones in this sample may be carry-over from other donors' samples. CDR3 in amino acids: CASRGRAGQPQHF. In nucleotides, the CDR3 is TGTGCCAGTAGGGGCAGGGCCGGCCAGCCCCAGCATTTT.